This TCR beta chain was captured by sequencing in a study of vaccination effects on CD4 cells after COVID-19. Study-level information: Once vaccinated, a few convalescent patients were sampled both early and late afterward.

With V trimmed by 2 bases and J by 4 bases, 7 bases remained unmatched. The CDR3 covers 15 residues. Per germline, CDR1 SGHNT and CDR2 YYREEE (reference sequence). Viral peptide pool expansion of antigen-specific CD4+ T cells preceded sequencing in the ViraFEST assay. Subsequent to approximately 9 days of culture, CD4+ T cells were isolated. According to PCR results, the person was infected with SARS-CoV-2 between March and December 2020. The participants, recipients of two vaccine doses, got either BNT162b2 or mRNA-1273. Assay used: immunoSEQ multiplex PCR; TCRdb lists only in-frame clones, some missing. The data hold about 13,000 clones, with approximately 73% observed a single time. To note about this clone: The target antigen is unknown.

Sequencing used CD4+ T cells from PBMCs cultured with HCoV-NL63 spike peptides, obtained after COVID-19 vaccination. This rearrangement joins TRBV5-4 to TRBJ2-7, with 9 positions matching TRBD2. The clonotype originates from a human donor who had a prior SARS-CoV-2 infection. The CDR3 nucleotides are TGTGCCAGCAGCTTAGCGGGGGGCCCCGGGTACGAGCAGTACTTC. Translation gives CASSLAGGPGYEQYF. Full variable domain (missing parts from reference TRBV5-4 and TRBJ2-7): ETGVTQSPTHLIKTRGQQVTLRCSSQSGHNTVSWYQQALGQGPQFIFQYYREEENGRGNFPPRFSGLQFPNYSSELNVNALELDDSALYLCASSLAGGPGYEQYFGPGTRLTVT.